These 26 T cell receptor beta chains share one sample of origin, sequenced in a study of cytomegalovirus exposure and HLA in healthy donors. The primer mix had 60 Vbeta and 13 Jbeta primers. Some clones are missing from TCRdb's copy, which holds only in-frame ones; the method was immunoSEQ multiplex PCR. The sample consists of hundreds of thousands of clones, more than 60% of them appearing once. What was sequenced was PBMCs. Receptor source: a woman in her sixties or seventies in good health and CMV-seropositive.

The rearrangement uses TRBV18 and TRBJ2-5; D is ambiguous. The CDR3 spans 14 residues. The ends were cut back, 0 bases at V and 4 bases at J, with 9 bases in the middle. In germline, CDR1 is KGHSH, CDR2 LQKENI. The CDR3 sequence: CASSPPQDRETQYF. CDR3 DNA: TGTGCCAGCTCACCACCGCAGGATCGAGAGACCCAGTACTTC.

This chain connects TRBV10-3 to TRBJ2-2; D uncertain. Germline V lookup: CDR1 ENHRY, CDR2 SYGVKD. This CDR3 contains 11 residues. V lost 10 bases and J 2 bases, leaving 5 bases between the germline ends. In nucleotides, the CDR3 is TGTGCCACCCCTAACACCGGGGAGCTGTTTTTT. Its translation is CATPNTGELFF.

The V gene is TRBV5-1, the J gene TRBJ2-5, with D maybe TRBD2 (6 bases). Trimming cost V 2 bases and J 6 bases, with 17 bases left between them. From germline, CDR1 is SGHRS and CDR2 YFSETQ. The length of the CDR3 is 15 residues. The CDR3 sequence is CASSFIPGEGQTQYF. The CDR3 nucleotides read TGCGCCAGCAGCTTCATACCGGGGGAAGGACAGACCCAGTACTTC.

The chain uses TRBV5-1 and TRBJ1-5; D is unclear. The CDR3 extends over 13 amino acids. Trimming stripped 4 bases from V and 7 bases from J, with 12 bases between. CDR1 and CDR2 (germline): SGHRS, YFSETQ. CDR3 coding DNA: TGCGCCAGCAGCCCTGCGGTCGGACAGCCCCAGCATTTT. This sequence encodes CASSPAVGQPQHF.

The CDR3 protein is CASSLARRNEQFF. The CDR3 nucleotides read TGCGCCAGCAGCTTGGCCCGGAGGAATGAGCAGTTCTTC. This chain links TRBV5-1 with TRBJ2-1, with D tentatively TRBD2 (5 bases). Looked up from germline, CDR1 is SGHRS and CDR2 is YFSETQ. This CDR3 spans 13 amino acids. V was trimmed by 0 bases and J by 7 bases, leaving 8 bases between them.

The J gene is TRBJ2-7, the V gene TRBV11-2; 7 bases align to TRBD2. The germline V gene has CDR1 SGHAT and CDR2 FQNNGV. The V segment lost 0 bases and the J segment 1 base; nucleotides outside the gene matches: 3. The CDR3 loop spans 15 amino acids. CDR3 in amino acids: CASSLEQGGSYEQYF. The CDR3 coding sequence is TGTGCCAGCAGCTTAGAGCAGGGAGGGTCCTACGAGCAGTACTTC.

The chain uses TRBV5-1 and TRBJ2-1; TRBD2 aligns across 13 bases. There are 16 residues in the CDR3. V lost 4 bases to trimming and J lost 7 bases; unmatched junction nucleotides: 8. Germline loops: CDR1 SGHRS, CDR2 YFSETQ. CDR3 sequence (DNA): TGCGCCAGCAGCGCTACGGGACTAGCGGGGAGGAATGAGCAGTTCTTC. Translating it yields CASSATGLAGRNEQFF. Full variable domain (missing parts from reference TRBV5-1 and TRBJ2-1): KAGVTQTPRYLIKTRGQQVTLSCSPISGHRSVSWYQQTPGQGLQFLFEYFSETQRNKGNFPGRFSGRQFSNSRSEMNVSTLELGDSALYLCASSATGLAGRNEQFFGPGTRLTVL.

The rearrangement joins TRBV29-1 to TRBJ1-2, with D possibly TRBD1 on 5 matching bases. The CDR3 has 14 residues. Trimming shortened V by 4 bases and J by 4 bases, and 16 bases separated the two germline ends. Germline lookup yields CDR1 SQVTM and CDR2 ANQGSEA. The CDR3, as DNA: TGCAGCGTTGGGGTAGGGGATTTGGGCTATGGCTACACCTTC. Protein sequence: CSVGVGDLGYGYTF.

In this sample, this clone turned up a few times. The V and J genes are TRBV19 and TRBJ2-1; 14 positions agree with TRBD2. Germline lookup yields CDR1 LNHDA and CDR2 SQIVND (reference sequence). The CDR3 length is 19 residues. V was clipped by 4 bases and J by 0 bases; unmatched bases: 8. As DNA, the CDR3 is TGTGCCAGTAGTACGAGACTAGCGGGAGGGCTTAGCTCCTACAATGAGCAGTTCTTC. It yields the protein CASSTRLAGGLSSYNEQFF.

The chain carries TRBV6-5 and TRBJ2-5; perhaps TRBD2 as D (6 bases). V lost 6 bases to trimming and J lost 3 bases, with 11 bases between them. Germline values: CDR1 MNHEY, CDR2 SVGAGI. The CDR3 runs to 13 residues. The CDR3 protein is CASSWGVEETQYF. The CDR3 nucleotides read TGTGCCAGCAGCTGGGGGGTAGAAGAGACCCAGTACTTC.

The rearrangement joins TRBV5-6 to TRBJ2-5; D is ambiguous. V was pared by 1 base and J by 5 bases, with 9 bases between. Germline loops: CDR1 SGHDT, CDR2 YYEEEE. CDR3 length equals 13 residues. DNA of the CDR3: TGTGCCAGCAGCTTGAGAGGTGATGAGACCCAGTACTTC. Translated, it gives CASSLRGDETQYF.

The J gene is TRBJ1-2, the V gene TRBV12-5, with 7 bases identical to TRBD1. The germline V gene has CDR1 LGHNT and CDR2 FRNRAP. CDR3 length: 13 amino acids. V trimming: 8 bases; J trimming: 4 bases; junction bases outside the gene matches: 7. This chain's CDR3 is CASSQGGGYGYTF. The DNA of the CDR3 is TGTGCTAGTAGTCAAGGGGGCGGCTATGGCTACACCTTC.

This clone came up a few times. In DNA form, the CDR3 reads TGTGCCAGCAGCGTACCGGGACAGGAGGGGAAGTTCTTC. Translated: CASSVPGQEGKFF. The rearrangement links TRBV7-3 to TRBJ2-1; 8 nucleotides align to TRBD1. Germline V lookup: CDR1 SGHTA, CDR2 FQGTGA. The CDR3 totals 13 residues. The ends lost 5 bases at V and 14 bases at J; junction bases unmatched: 11.

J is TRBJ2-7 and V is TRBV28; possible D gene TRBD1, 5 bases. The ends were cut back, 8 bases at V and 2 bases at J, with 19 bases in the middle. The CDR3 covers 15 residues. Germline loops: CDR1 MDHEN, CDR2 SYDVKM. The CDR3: CASWARGSGTYEQYF. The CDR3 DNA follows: TGTGCCAGCTGGGCTAGGGGCAGTGGGACCTACGAGCAGTACTTC.

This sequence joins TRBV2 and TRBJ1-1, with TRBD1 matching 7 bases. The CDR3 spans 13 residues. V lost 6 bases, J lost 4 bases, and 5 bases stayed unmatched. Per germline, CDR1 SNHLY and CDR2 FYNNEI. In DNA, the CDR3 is TGTGCCAGCAGCGGTACAGGGGTCACTGAAGCTTTCTTT. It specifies CASSGTGVTEAFF.

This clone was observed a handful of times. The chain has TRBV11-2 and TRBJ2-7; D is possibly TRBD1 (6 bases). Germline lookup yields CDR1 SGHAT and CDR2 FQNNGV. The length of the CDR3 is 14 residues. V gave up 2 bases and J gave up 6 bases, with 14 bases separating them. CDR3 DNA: TGTGCCAGCAGCTTAACTGCAGGGGTTGGCGAGCAGTACTTC. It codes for CASSLTAGVGEQYF. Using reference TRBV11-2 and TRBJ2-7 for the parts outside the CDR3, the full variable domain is EAGVAQSPRYKIIEKRQSVAFWCNPISGHATLYWYQQILGQGPKLLIQFQNNGVVDDSQLPKDRFSAERLKGVDSTLKIQPAKLEDSAVYLCASSLTAGVGEQYFGPGTRLTVT.

The CDR3 spells CASSQYAGLGTGELFF. CDR3 nucleotide sequence: TGTGCCAGCAGCCAATATGCTGGACTAGGTACCGGGGAGCTGTTTTTT. The rearrangement joins TRBV7-3 to TRBJ2-2; 7 bases map to TRBD2. Germline CDR1 SGHTA, CDR2 FQGTGA. The CDR3 runs 16 residues. V lost 5 bases, J lost 5 bases, and 11 bases stayed unmatched.

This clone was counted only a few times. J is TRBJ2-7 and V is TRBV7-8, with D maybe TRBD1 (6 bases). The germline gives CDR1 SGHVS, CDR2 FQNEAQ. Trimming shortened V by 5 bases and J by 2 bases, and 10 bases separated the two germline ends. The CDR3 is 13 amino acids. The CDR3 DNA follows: TGTGCCAGCAGCCAAAGACAGGCCTACGAGCAGTACTTC. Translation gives CASSQRQAYEQYF. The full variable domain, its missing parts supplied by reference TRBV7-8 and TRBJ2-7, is GAGVSQSPRYKVAKRGQDVALRCDPISGHVSLFWYQQALGQGPEFLTYFQNEAQLDKSGLPSDRFFAERPEGSVSTLKIQRTQQEDSAVYLCASSQRQAYEQYFGPGTRLTVT.

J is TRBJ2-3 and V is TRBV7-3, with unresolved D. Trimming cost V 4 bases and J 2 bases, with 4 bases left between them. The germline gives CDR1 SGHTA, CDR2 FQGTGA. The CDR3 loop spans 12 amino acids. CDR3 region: CASSSNTDTQYF. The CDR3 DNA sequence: TGTGCCAGCAGCTCTAACACAGATACGCAGTATTTT.

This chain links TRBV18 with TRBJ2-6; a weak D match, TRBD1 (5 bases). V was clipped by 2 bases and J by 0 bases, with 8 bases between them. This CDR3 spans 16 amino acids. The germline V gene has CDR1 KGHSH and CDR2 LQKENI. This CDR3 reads CASSPYRSSGANVLTF. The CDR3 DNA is TGTGCCAGCTCACCATACAGGTCCTCTGGGGCCAACGTCCTGACTTTC.

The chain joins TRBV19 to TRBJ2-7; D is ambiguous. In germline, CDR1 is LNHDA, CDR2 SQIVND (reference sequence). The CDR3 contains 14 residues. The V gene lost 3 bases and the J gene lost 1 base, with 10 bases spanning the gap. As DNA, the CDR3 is TGTGCCAGTAGTATTGGGCAGTTATCCTACGAGCAGTACTTC. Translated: CASSIGQLSYEQYF.

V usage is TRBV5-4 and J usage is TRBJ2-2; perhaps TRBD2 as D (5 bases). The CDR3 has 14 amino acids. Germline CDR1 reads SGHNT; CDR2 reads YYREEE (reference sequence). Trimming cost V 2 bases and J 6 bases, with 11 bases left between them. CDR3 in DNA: TGTGCCAGCAGCTTTCAAGCGGCCCCCGGGGAGCTGTTTTTT. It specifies CASSFQAAPGELFF.

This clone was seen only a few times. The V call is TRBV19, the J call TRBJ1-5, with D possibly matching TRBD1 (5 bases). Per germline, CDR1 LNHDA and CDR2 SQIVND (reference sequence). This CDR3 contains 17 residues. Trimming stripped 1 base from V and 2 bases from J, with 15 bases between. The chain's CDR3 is CASSIGRQGKGNQPQHF. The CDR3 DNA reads TGTGCCAGTAGTATAGGTAGGCAGGGTAAGGGCAATCAGCCCCAGCATTTT.

CDR3 DNA sequence: TGTGCCAGCAGCCCACCGGGGACAAGAAACACTGAAGCTTTCTTT. As protein: CASSPPGTRNTEAFF. The chain combines TRBV6-5 with TRBJ1-1, with D tentatively TRBD1 (6 bases). The germline gives CDR1 MNHEY, CDR2 SVGAGI. V dropped 6 bases and J dropped 2 bases, with 16 bases sitting between them. This CDR3 comprises 15 residues.

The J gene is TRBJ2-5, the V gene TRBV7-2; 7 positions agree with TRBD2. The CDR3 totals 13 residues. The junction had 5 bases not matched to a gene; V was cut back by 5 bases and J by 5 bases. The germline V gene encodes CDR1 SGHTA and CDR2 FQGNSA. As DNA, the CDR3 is TGTGCCAGCAGCGGTAATAGCGGGGAGACCCAGTACTTC. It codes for CASSGNSGETQYF.

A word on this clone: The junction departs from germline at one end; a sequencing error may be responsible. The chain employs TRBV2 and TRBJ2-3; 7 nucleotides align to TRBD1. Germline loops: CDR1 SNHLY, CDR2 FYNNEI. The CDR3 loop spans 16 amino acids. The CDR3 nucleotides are TGTGCCAGCAGTGGAATTTTTGACAGGGCCACAGATGCGCAGTATTTT. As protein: CASSGIFDRATDAQYF.